This TCR beta chain was documented in a study of cytomegalovirus exposure and HLA in healthy donors (dated by TCRdb to about 2017). In terms of the full investigation: According to an earlier analysis of several hundred of the donors, 150 million to 200 million T cells yielded roughly 110 million unique TCR beta sequences and approximately 280 Gb of sequence data. Roughly 300 gigabases of sequencing data and roughly 90 million unique TCR sequences were included in an early release covering 550 to 650 HLA-typed donors. Among the approximately 400 genotyped donors, approximately 76% belonged to the genetic ancestry cluster associated with self-reported Caucasian donors. The aim of the study was to test whether cataloging public T cell receptors could identify signatures of past pathogen exposure. The study used immunosequencing to profile the T cell repertoires of 670 or so subjects and linked those repertoires to cytomegalovirus serostatus. In addition to the first cohort of hundreds of subjects, a separate validation cohort of some 120 different subjects was used. The study combined high-throughput TCR immunosequencing, statistical association of individual TCRs with disease status, and machine learning to predict cytomegalovirus infection status. To study patterns of TCR occurrence, a later analysis re-analyzed previously published TCR beta repertoires from hundreds of donors and added high-resolution HLA genotyping. In the later analysis, no new phenotypic data were used to find candidate immune exposures; instead, reliance was placed on TCR beta sequences and their occurrence across donors. An earlier analysis of approximately 630 of the donors applied high-throughput TCR beta sequencing to assess whether each TCR beta V gene segment acted as functional or pseudogenic. Donor age, sex, ethnicity and CMV serostatus were compiled alongside the repertoire data. A later genetic analysis used genome-wide SNP genotypes for about 60% of the roughly 700 donors, treating that subset as a discovery cohort. Every repertoire in the discovery cohort had been generated on one and the same sequencing platform. HLA typing covered class I and class II loci at four-digit resolution. Typing coverage differed by locus: A, B, C, DRB1 and DQB1 were typed in about 620-640 donors, DQA1 in roughly 510, DPA1 in around 580, and DPB1 in 450 to 480. Five DR-DQ haplotypes were treated as single units for association and clustering because of strong linkage in the cohort. Among about 390 genotyped donors of the cohort, an average of about 240,000 unique TCR beta nucleotide sequences were sequenced per donor, roughly 20% of them non-productive. What the study reported, not specific to this receptor: A later analysis found that HLA-associated TCR beta chains were more clonally expanded and had lower generation probabilities than equally common non-associated chains. Correlated functional status among segregating V segments might reflect linkage disequilibrium, but an unknown experimental factor could not be ruled out. In an earlier analysis of about 600 of the donors, most TCR beta V segments appeared in productive rearrangements about 87% or about 30% of the time, broadly matching IMGT annotations. The sequencing pipeline was judged likely to have produced a cluster of highly shared sequence variants as a technical artifact. Because HLA typing was missing for some donors at each locus, association tests included only the typed subset. According to a later analysis, parvovirus B19, influenza, CMV and Epstein-Barr virus appeared linked to several top co-occurrence clusters. According to a later analysis, most CMV-associated TCR beta chains appeared to be HLA-restricted, and the HLA associations seemed to be driven largely by CMV exposure. A few of the identified cytomegalovirus-associated TCR beta chains were confirmed in vitro to be specific for cytomegalovirus antigens. In both the original and validation cohorts, the classifier was reported to diagnose cytomegalovirus status with high specificity and sensitivity. In a later analysis, the rate of TCR association differed among HLA loci, with DRB1 alleles having the most associated TCRs and HLA-C alleles having the fewest. The 87-base-pair reads could not distinguish some IMGT-functional V segments, including TRBV6-2 and TRBV6-3, so those segments were excluded. The earlier analysis of about 600 of the donors excluded roughly 17 rarely observed V segments, including chromosome 9 orphons, because counts were too low. Immune exposure information for the cohort was limited to CMV serostatus. Most TCR sequences were observed very rarely across donors, whereas some public TCRs were present in many individuals. A later genetic analysis associated a missense DCLRE1C variant with V-gene and J-gene trimming of TCR beta chains, and an independent cohort replicated the association. The study listed around 160 TCR beta chains as associated with cytomegalovirus. Assigning TCR associations to individual alleles was difficult when HLA alleles, especially DR and DQ, strongly co-occurred. According to the authors, the approach could potentially be generalized to other disease states and immunological phenotypes. Sequencing depth was assumed to be roughly uniform across donors in the presence/absence analyses, though that assumption may not hold. In a later analysis, 16,951 TCR beta sequences were associated with specific HLA alleles at a false discovery rate of 0.05. In a later genetic analysis, fewer N-insertions in productive TCRs were reported among donors in an Asian-associated ancestry cluster than the 666-donor mean. In this cohort, only TCR beta chains were sequenced, and detectable features were limited by the absence of alpha or paired-chain data. A further reported finding was that TCR beta sequences accurately predicted the HLA-A and HLA-B alleles for most subjects in the first cohort.

To note about this clone: It has no known antigen specificity. Base qualities are not provided; no much larger clone lies one nucleotide away.

CDR1 MNHEY and CDR2 SMNVEV are derived from the germline V gene (reference sequence). The CDR3 has 17 amino acids, counting the end cysteine and phenylalanine. CDR3 DNA only is kept here, 51 bases in frame from base 1. V is cut back by 5 bases and J by 2 bases, with 13 bases in the junction unmatched. Libraries came from the immunoSEQ multiplex PCR assay. For the multiplex PCR, a mixture combining 60 forward primers for TCR Vbeta segments and 13 reverse primers for TCR Jbeta segments was used. A multiplex PCR assay on genomic DNA amplified the CDR3 region of rearranged TCR beta genes. Amplified TCR beta libraries were sequenced as 87-base-pair reads on the Illumina HiSeq System. The paper's data handling went like this. A later analysis counted about 80 million unique TCR beta chains across the 550 to 700 repertoires, and 10 million to 12 million of these chains were shared by at least two donors. To remove PCR and sequencing errors, raw reads were error-corrected and collapsed into unique sequences using a nearest-neighbor algorithm that merged closely related sequences. To assign V, D and J gene segments, CDR3 sequences were aligned to IMGT reference sequences. Each retained sequence needed at least a six-nucleotide match to both a V gene segment and a J gene segment. A rearrangement was called productive if the CDR3 had no stop codons and remained in frame with V and J, and every other rearrangement was called non-productive. CDR3 was defined by IMGT convention, running from the second conserved V-encoded cysteine to the conserved J-encoded phenylalanine. The earlier analysis of about 530 of the donors excluded any sequence lacking an unambiguous match to a single V gene segment. In an earlier analysis of 587 of the donors, V segments were called functional above 56.7% productive rearrangements and were called segregating when the between-donor standard deviation exceeded 5%. A statistical classification framework was built to diagnose cytomegalovirus status from the catalog of TCR beta chain sequences. In a later analysis, V and J genes were assigned by comparing TCR nucleotide sequences against IMGT/GENE-DB human TR gene sequences. A later analysis assigned CDR3 sequences and most-parsimonious VDJ recombination scenarios with the TCRdist pipeline. In a later analysis, each TCR beta chain was defined by its CDR3 amino acid sequence together with its V-gene family, and reads without a unique V-gene family were excluded. As a way to deal with suspected cross-contamination and a sequencing artifact, a later analysis dropped 450 to 600 nucleotide sequences that were highly shared and had low generation probability. A later analysis calculated a clonal expansion index for each public chain from normalized within-repertoire ranks of inferred template counts. In a later analysis, generation probabilities were computed with a VDJ recombination model fitted to out-of-frame rearrangements, and the resulting probabilities were checked against IGoR. A later analysis scored TCR-TCR, TCR-HLA and TCR-CMV co-occurrence with hypergeometric tests, applying a repertoire-size bias correction to TCR pairs. To estimate false discovery rates, a later analysis permuted the HLA or CMV assignments 20 times. In a later analysis, co-occurring TCRs were grouped using DBSCAN, with TCRdist sequence similarity added in when clustering inside HLA-allele-positive subsets. Repertoires with fewer than 30,000 or more than 120,000 public chains were left out of co-occurrence clustering, as were about 5 repertoires with anomalous nucleotide sharing. TCRdb holds this immuneACCESS table with in-frame rearrangements only. Some clones are missing; in checked studies, unresolved V genes explain under half, and the rest has no known cause. For V, J and clone size, that table is used; D and trimming come from the DNA. The sample contains about 140,000 clones, almost 85% of them found a single time. Of the sample, more than 2.5% is held by the ten largest clones.

The cohort consisted of 666 healthy bone marrow donors. Cohort members were all nominally healthy when sampled, although unrecorded immune exposures were likely present. The donor was CMV seropositive and belonged to the group of more than 250 seropositive cohort members. A peripheral blood sample was provided by each donor, and peripheral blood mononuclear cells were used for TCR beta sequencing. Genomic DNA extraction from the blood cell samples was performed with the Qiagen DNeasy Blood Extraction Kit. The receptor was isolated from a man younger than 30 in good health and CMV-seropositive. The sample consisted of PBMCs. The chain was built from TRBV27 and TRBJ2-3, with 7 bases matching TRBD2. The nucleotide sequence is given as TGTGCCAGCAGTCCCCTCCTAGCGGAGAAACACACAGATACGCAGTATTTT. This gives the protein CASSPLLAEKHTDTQYF.